This T cell receptor (beta chain) appears in the sequencing data of a study of OX40 agonist ivuxolimab in advanced cancers. The overall study: At 0.01 to 10 mg/kg, ivuxolimab was administered intravenously to patients every 2 weeks. Head and neck, renal cell, melanoma or hepatocellular carcinoma were the cancers that dose-escalation patients had.

Profiled with immunoSEQ multiplex PCR; TCRdb holds only in-frame clones, not every one. Of 65,000 to 95,000 clones listed, around 90% are singletons. The CDR3 consists of 15 residues. Germline lookup yields CDR1 MNHEY and CDR2 SVGAGI. V lost 4 bases, J lost 5 bases, and 14 bases lay in between. About this clone: No antigen is known for it.

The study, taken as a whole, reports: Mean expanded clone counts were higher in CD8+ than CD4+ T cells. Not determined was the antigen specificity of the expanded peripheral T cells.

The sequence came from an adult with an advanced solid tumor such as melanoma, head and neck, liver or kidney cancer. The sequencing here drew on CD4+ or CD8+ T cells sorted from blood, taken in a trial of the OX40 agonist ivuxolimab. V and J are TRBV6-5 and TRBJ2-2, with a possible D match to TRBD1 (7 bases). The CDR3 sequence is CASSFQGGRTGELFF. The CDR3 DNA is TGTGCCAGCAGTTTTCAGGGGGGAAGGACCGGGGAGCTGTTTTTT.